This T cell receptor beta chain is drawn from a study of T-cell reconstitution after alpha-beta-depleted transplantation in children. Preparation of the TCRbeta library was carried out with unique molecular identifiers. MiXCR, run by TCRdb on the PCR reads, gives a single entry per CDR3 protein. The sample includes nearly 550,000 distinct CDR3 sequences, about 16% of them seen just once. Germline-derived CDR1 and CDR2 are SGHTA and FQGNSA. The V gene end was trimmed by 5 bases and the J gene end by 2 bases; junction bases not matched to a gene: 10. This CDR3 region has 16 residues. The material sequenced was PBMCs from the stem cell graft donor, taken from the stem cell graft. The source is a human donor who donated a stem cell graft to a child with acute lymphoblastic leukemia. The chain combines TRBV7-2 with TRBJ2-7; 9 positions match TRBD2. CDR3 amino acids: CASSLGGTSPTYEQYF. CDR3 bases: TGTGCCAGCAGCCTAGGGGGGACTAGCCCAACCTACGAGCAGTACTTC.